This T cell receptor beta chain was retrieved from a study of blood T cell repertoires in COVID-19. Study background: Italy, Spain and the United States were the sources of the convalescent and acute COVID-19 samples.

Germline-derived CDR1 and CDR2 are LNHNV and YYDKDF (reference sequence). The CDR3 extends over 15 amino acids. V trimming: 1 base; J trimming: 4 bases; junction bases outside the gene matches: 4. The protocol was immunoSEQ multiplex PCR, while the TCRdb copy is restricted to in-frame clones and leaves out a portion. In the table there are 290,000 or so clones, roughly 89% of which are singletons. Sequenced material: PBMCs or T cells enriched from blood (not recorded which). The sequence was obtained from a woman under 30 with acute COVID-19. The V call is TRBV15, the J call TRBJ2-4; 7 bases are shared with TRBD2. This chain's CDR3 is CATSRGGTNKNIQYF. Here the CDR3 DNA reads TGTGCCACCAGCAGAGGAGGGACTAATAAAAACATTCAGTACTTC.